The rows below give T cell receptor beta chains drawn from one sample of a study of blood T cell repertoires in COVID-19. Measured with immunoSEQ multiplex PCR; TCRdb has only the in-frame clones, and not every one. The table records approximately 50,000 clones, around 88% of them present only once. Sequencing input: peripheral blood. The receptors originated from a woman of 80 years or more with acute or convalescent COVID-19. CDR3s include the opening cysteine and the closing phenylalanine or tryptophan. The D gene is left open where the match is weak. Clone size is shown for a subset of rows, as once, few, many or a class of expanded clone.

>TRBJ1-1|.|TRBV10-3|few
CAISVDSNTEAFF
TGTGCCATCAGTGTTGACAGCAACACTGAAGCTTTCTTT
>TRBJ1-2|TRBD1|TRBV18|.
CASSLGQGIYGYTF
TGTGCCAGCTCACTAGGACAGGGGATCTATGGCTACACCTTC
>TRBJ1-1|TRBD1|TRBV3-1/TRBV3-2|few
CASSHPGGTGDTEAFF
TGTGCCAGCAGCCACCCAGGGGGGACAGGCGACACTGAAGCTTTCTTT
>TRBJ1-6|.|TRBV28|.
CASTRRGSPLHF
TGTGCCAGCACCCGGCGGGGATCACCCCTCCACTTT
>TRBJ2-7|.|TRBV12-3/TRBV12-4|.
CASSLDNYEQYF
TGTGCCAGCAGCTTGGACAACTACGAGCAGTACTTC
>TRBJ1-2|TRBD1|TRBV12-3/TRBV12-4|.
CASSTTGSGYTF
TGTGCCAGCAGTACGACAGGGAGTGGCTACACCTTC
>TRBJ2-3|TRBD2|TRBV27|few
CASSPGTSVTDTQYF
TGTGCCAGCAGTCCCGGGACTAGCGTCACAGATACGCAGTATTTT
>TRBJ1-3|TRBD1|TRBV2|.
CASSMGQGTLTSGNTIYF
TGTGCCAGCAGTATGGGACAGGGGACTTTAACCTCTGGAAACACCATATATTTT
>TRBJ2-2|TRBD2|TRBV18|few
CASSPPSRGGRTGELFF
TGTGCCAGCTCACCACCGTCGCGGGGGGGCCGAACCGGGGAGCTGTTTTTT
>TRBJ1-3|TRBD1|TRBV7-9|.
CASSPQGVSGNTIYF
TGTGCCAGCAGCCCACAGGGGGTGTCTGGAAACACCATATATTTT
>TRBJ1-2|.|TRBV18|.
CASSPSGLNYGYTF
TGTGCCAGCTCACCGTCAGGTCTCAACTATGGCTACACCTTC
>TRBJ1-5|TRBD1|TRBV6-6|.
CASSWGTVISNQPQHF
TGTGCCAGCAGTTGGGGGACAGTAATAAGCAATCAGCCCCAGCATTTT
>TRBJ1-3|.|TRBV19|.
CASSMGASIGNTIYF
TGTGCCAGTAGTATGGGAGCCTCGATAGGAAACACCATATATTTT
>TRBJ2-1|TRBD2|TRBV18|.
CASSPGLAGNEQFF
TGTGCCAGCTCACCGGGACTAGCTGGCAATGAGCAGTTCTTC
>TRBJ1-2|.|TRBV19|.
CASRVGQHNGYTF
TGTGCCAGTAGGGTTGGACAGCATAATGGCTACACCTTC
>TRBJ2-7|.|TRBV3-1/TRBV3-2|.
CASSQGAFGSYEQYF
TGTGCCAGCAGCCAAGGGGCTTTCGGTTCCTACGAGCAGTACTTC
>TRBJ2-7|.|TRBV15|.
CATSREIGHSYEQYF
TGTGCCACCAGCAGAGAAATCGGACACTCCTACGAGCAGTACTTC
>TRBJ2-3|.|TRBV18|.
CASSPVTSTDTQYF
TGTGCCAGCTCACCAGTCACTAGCACAGATACGCAGTATTTT
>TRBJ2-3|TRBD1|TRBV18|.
CASSPRGQAADTQYF
TGTGCCAGCTCACCACGCGGACAGGCGGCAGATACGCAGTATTTT
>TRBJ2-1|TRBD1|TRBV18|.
CASSPGQGNNEQFF
TGTGCCAGCTCACCAGGACAGGGGAACAATGAGCAGTTCTTC
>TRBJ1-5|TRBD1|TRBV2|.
CASSGPGQGASQPQHF
TGTGCCAGCAGCGGACCGGGACAGGGTGCATCGCAGCCCCAGCATTTT
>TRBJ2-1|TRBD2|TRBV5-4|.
CASTASGTSGYNEQFF
TGTGCCAGCACCGCCTCCGGGACTAGCGGTTACAATGAGCAGTTCTTC
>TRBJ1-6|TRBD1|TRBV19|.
CASRPTGRGLNSPLHF
TGTGCCAGTAGACCCACGGGCAGGGGGCTTAATTCACCCCTCCACTTT
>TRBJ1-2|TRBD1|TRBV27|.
CASSGNRGRIYGYTF
TGTGCCAGCAGTGGCAACAGGGGGCGCATTTATGGCTACACCTTC
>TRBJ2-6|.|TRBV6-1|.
CASSETTGFRTF
TGTGCCAGCAGTGAAACAACAGGGTTTAGGACTTTC
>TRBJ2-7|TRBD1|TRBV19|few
CASSTQGAAYEQYF
TGTGCCAGTAGTACGCAGGGGGCGGCTTACGAGCAGTACTTC
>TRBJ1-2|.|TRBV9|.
CASSVEAANYGYTF
TGTGCCAGCAGCGTAGAAGCGGCTAACTATGGCTACACCTTC
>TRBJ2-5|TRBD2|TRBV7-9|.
CASSLLAGRETQYF
TGTGCCAGCAGCTTACTAGCGGGACGGGAGACCCAGTACTTC
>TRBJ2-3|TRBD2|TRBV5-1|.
CASRISGGSDTQYF
TGCGCCAGCAGGATCAGCGGGGGGTCTGATACGCAGTATTTT
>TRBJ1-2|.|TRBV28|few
CASSLWPGSGYTF
TGTGCCAGCAGTTTATGGCCAGGGTCTGGCTACACCTTC
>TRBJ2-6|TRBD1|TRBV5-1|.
CASSLGGTGPLRGANVLTF
TGCGCCAGCAGCTTGGGCGGGACAGGACCTCTTCGCGGGGCCAACGTCCTGACTTTC
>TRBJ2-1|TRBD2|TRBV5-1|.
CASSTGTSGSGVDEQFF
TGCGCCAGCAGCACCGGGACTAGCGGGAGTGGGGTCGATGAGCAGTTCTTC
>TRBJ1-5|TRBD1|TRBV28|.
CASSLLGGSYNQPQHF
TGTGCCAGCAGTTTATTAGGGGGCAGCTACAATCAGCCCCAGCATTTT
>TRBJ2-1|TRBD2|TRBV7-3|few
CASSLTGGLAGGRNEQFF
TGTGCCAGCAGCTTAACAGGCGGGCTAGCGGGAGGAAGGAATGAGCAGTTCTTC
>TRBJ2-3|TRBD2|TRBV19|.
CASTRGRVITDTQYF
TGTGCCAGTACTCGAGGGAGGGTGATCACAGATACGCAGTATTTT
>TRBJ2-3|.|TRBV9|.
CASSPRGAVADTQYF
TGTGCCAGCAGCCCCCGGGGGGCAGTCGCAGATACGCAGTATTTT
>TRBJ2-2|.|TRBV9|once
CASSFMNTGELFF
TGTGCCAGCAGTTTCATGAACACCGGGGAGCTGTTTTTT
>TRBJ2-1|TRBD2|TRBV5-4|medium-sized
CASSTSGRAVNEQFF
TGTGCCAGCAGCACGAGCGGGAGGGCAGTCAATGAGCAGTTCTTC
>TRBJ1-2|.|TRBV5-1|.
CASSTPGDYGYTF
TGCGCCAGCAGCACACCAGGGGACTATGGCTACACCTTC
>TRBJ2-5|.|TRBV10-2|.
CASGGEETQYF
TGCGCCAGCGGCGGCGAAGAGACCCAGTACTTC
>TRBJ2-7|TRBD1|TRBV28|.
CASSSTGTGVPYEQYF
TGTGCCAGCAGTTCAACCGGGACAGGGGTCCCCTACGAGCAGTACTTC
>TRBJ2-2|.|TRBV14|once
CASSQEGRNTGELFF
TGTGCCAGCAGCCAAGAGGGCAGAAACACCGGGGAGCTGTTTTTT
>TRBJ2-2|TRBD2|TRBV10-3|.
CAISSTSGRDSGELFF
TGTGCCATCAGCTCGACTAGCGGGAGGGATTCGGGGGAGCTGTTTTTT
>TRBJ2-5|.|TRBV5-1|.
CASSRGNGQGETQYF
TGCGCCAGCAGCCGGGGGAACGGCCAGGGAGAGACCCAGTACTTC
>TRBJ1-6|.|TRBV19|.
CASSRTGTNSPLHF
TGTGCCAGTAGTCGAACAGGGACCAATTCACCCCTCCACTTT
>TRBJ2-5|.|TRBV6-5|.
CASSYAGGTQYF
TGTGCCAGCAGTTACGCCGGAGGGACCCAGTACTTC